The T cell receptor (beta chain) under discussion was sequenced for a study of spatial heterogeneity in lung cancer. Turning to the study itself: Sequencing of follow-up PBMC samples took place when they were available, at a median of about 2 years after resection. The study's findings and limits: Ubiquitous expanded tumor TCRs showed up in blood more at resection than follow-up.

This clonotype appeared a few times. The antigen is not known. Germline V gene lookup returns CDR1 SGDLS and CDR2 YYNGEE. The CDR3 sequence is 13 residues long. V was pared by 3 bases and J by 4 bases, with 9 bases between. As to time point: blood at routine non-recurrence follow-up after resection. Unsorted whole RNA from tumor, nontumor lung or frozen PBMC underwent sequencing. A unique molecular identifier was carried by every single TCR cDNA molecule. TCRdb reprocessed the 5' RACE reads via MiXCR and lists one record per CDR3 protein. The top ten hold over 15% of the sample, which has around 110,000 distinct CDR3 sequences, less than 15% seen once.

Source: PBMCs, taken at follow-up. This receptor was identified in a male donor with early-stage non-small cell lung cancer. The gene calls are TRBV9 and TRBJ2-3, with D possibly matching TRBD1 (5 bases). Here the CDR3 reads CASSDRPPDTQYF. The CDR3 DNA follows: TGTGCCAGCAGCGACAGGCCACCAGATACGCAGTATTTT.